Below, 10 T cell receptor beta chains from the same sample are listed, as sequenced in a study of blood T cell repertoires in COVID-19. Sequenced by immunoSEQ multiplex PCR; TCRdb stores in-frame clones only, minus some. Seen here are 150,000 to 190,000 clones, about 85% observed once, and the top ten hold roughly 8.3%. The sequenced sample consisted of peripheral blood. These receptors were collected from a woman aged 55-75 years with COVID-19, enrolled during active disease.

The chain joins TRBV5-1 to TRBJ1-5, with 7 bases fitting TRBD1. Looked up from germline, CDR1 is SGHRS and CDR2 is YFSETQ. The length of the CDR3 is 15 residues. V dropped 0 bases and J dropped 4; count of bases not matched to a gene: 4. CDR3 amino acids: CASSLGQGMNQPQHF. CDR3 coding DNA: TGCGCCAGCAGCTTGGGACAGGGAATGAATCAGCCCCAGCATTTT.

This sequence joins TRBV5-1 and TRBJ2-7, with D possibly TRBD2 on 6 matching bases. Trimming removed 4 bases from V and 5 bases from J, with 19 bases in between. Germline V gene data show CDR1 as SGHRS and CDR2 as YFSETQ. The CDR3 length is 15 residues. The CDR3 sequence is CASSPFGGSANEQYV. CDR3 nucleotides: TGCGCCAGCAGCCCCTTCGGGGGTAGCGCCAACGAGCAGTACGTC.

The chain combines TRBV11-3 with TRBJ1-1; 8 bases map to TRBD1. Per germline, CDR1 SGHNT and CDR2 YENEEA. The CDR3 is 14 residues long. Unmatched junction bases numbered 5, after V lost 5 bases and J lost 3 bases. Here the CDR3 reads CASSRGQGYTEAFF. DNA of the CDR3: TGTGCCAGCAGCCGAGGACAGGGCTACACTGAAGCTTTCTTT.

This clone has just one count. The chain uses TRBV18 and TRBJ1-2; unclear D gene. The CDR3 covers 13 residues. V was pared by 6 bases and J by 2 bases, with 10 bases between. Germline lookup yields CDR1 KGHSH and CDR2 LQKENI. The CDR3 DNA reads as TGTGCCAGCTCTTCGACTGGAAACTATGGCTACACCTTC. Its translation: CASSSTGNYGYTF.

This rearrangement joins TRBV7-8 to TRBJ1-4; D unclear. V was trimmed by 2 bases and J by 3 bases, leaving 16 bases between them. The germline CDR1 and CDR2 sequences are SGHVS and FQNEAQ. The CDR3 contains 17 residues. The CDR3 sequence: CASSLSSRPLANEKLFF. The CDR3 bases are TGTGCCAGCAGCTTAAGTAGCAGACCTTTGGCTAATGAAAAACTGTTTTTT.

V is TRBV5-6 and J is TRBJ1-5; TRBD1 might be the D (5 bases). Trimming cost V 4 bases and J 0 bases, with 11 bases left between them. The CDR3 is 15 amino acids. Per the germline V gene, CDR1 is SGHDT and CDR2 is YYEEEE. In DNA form, the CDR3 reads TGTGCCAGCAGCCTGCGGGGGTATAGCAATCAGCCCCAGCATTTT. Its protein product is CASSLRGYSNQPQHF.

V and J are TRBV7-8 and TRBJ1-4; 7 nucleotides match TRBD1. The ends lost 5 bases at V and 6 bases at J; junction bases unmatched: 6. This CDR3 region has 14 residues. Germline lookup yields CDR1 SGHVS and CDR2 FQNEAQ. As DNA, the CDR3 is TGTGCCAGCAGCAAGCGGACAGGAGATGAAAAACTGTTTTTT. The encoded protein is CASSKRTGDEKLFF.

The CDR3 nucleotides are TGTGCCAGCAGTGTTCAGAGGACTAGTGGCAATCAGCCCCAGCATTTT. Its protein is CASSVQRTSGNQPQHF. The V and J genes are TRBV2 and TRBJ1-5; no firm D call. The CDR3 is 16 residues long. CDR1 is SNHLY and CDR2 is FYNNEI in the germline V gene. Trimming stripped 4 bases from V and 2 bases from J, with 15 bases between.

V gene TRBV3-1 (or the pseudogene TRBV3-2) combines with J gene TRBJ2-7; 12 bases agree with TRBD1. J lost 7 bases, V lost 6 bases, and 13 bases had no gene match. CDR3 length equals 16 residues. Germline lookup yields CDR1 LGHDT and CDR2 YNNKEL (reference sequence). CDR3 loop: CASSRRPGQGAGEQYF. CDR3 sequence (DNA): TGTGCCAGCAGTCGTCGGCCGGGACAGGGGGCAGGTGAGCAGTACTTC.

The chain employs TRBV6-5 and TRBJ1-5, with D uncertain. The V gene lost 8 bases and the J gene lost 0 bases, with 8 bases spanning the gap. CDR1 and CDR2 (germline): MNHEY, SVGAGI. This CDR3 has 13 residues. CDR3 residues: CASGRDSNQPQHF. For the CDR3, the DNA is TGTGCCAGCGGGCGAGATAGCAATCAGCCCCAGCATTTT.